These 8 T cell receptor beta chains came from one sample sequenced in a study of graft-versus-host responses after intestinal transplantation. The repertoire was sequenced with immunoSEQ multiplex PCR; TCRdb's copy has only in-frame clones and lacks some. The table lists about 89,000 clones, roughly 90% of them singletons. No antigen has been identified for these receptors. Sequencing used unstimulated CD4+ T cells sorted from spleen or lymph node cells, obtained before intestinal transplant. The receptors derive from a human donor who received an intestinal transplant.

This clone was observed a few times. The V call is TRBV19, the J call TRBJ1-1, with D uncertain. Germline V gene lookup returns CDR1 LNHDA and CDR2 SQIVND (reference sequence). The CDR3 runs 15 residues. V was pared by 0 bases and J by 1 base, with 9 bases between. Here the CDR3 DNA reads TGTGCCAGTAGTATAGATCTGGGAGGGAACACTGAAGCTTTCTTT. It codes for CASSIDLGGNTEAFF.

The genes are TRBV27 and TRBJ1-2, with D tentatively TRBD1 (5 bases). This CDR3 is built from 16 residues. V lost 4 bases, J lost 8 bases, and 23 bases lay in between. Germline V gene lookup returns CDR1 MNHEY and CDR2 SMNVEV (reference sequence). CDR3 residues: CASSSGRGRRLLGYTF. The CDR3 bases are TGTGCCAGCAGTTCCGGGAGGGGACGGAGGTTATTGGGCTACACCTTC.

This chain joins TRBV7-3 and TRBJ2-1; 8 bases line up with TRBD2. The CDR3 is made up of 16 amino acids. V trimming: 0 bases; J trimming: 3 bases; junction bases outside the gene matches: 4. CDR1 SGHTA and CDR2 FQGTGA come from the germline V gene. CDR3 bases: TGTGCCAGCAGCTTAACTAGCGGGAAGCACTACAATGAGCAGTTCTTC. It codes for CASSLTSGKHYNEQFF.

The genes are TRBV27 and TRBJ1-4; possible D gene TRBD1, 5 bases. Germline V gives CDR1 MNHEY, CDR2 SMNVEV (reference sequence). V gave up 4 bases and J gave up 5 bases, with 14 bases separating them. CDR3 size: 15 residues. The CDR3 spells CASSSSDRLNEKLFF. CDR3 coding DNA: TGTGCCAGCAGTTCTTCCGACAGATTGAATGAAAAACTGTTTTTT.

The rearrangement links TRBV29-1 to TRBJ2-3, with TRBD1 as a possible D gene (5 bases). The CDR3 is 14 amino acids. Between the trimmed V and J ends, which lost 6 bases and 1 base, there was a span of 14 bases. Germline assignment: CDR1 SQVTM and CDR2 ANQGSEA. Here the CDR3 DNA reads TGCAGCGTCGCGGATTTAGGGGGCACAGATACGCAGTATTTT. Translated: CSVADLGGTDTQYF.

The rearrangement uses TRBV11-2 and TRBJ2-4; TRBD1 might be the D (5 bases). Germline CDR1 is SGHAT and CDR2 is FQNNGV. The CDR3 consists of 17 residues. Trimming took 0 bases from V and 3 from J, leaving 15 bases between them. CDR3 region: CASSLDFRRGVKNIQYF. The CDR3 bases are TGTGCCAGCAGCTTAGACTTCAGAAGGGGTGTCAAAAACATTCAGTACTTC.

The DNA for the CDR3 is TGTGCCAGCAGCCAGGAGCAGGCCCCCTACGAGCAGTACTTC. It codes for CASSQEQAPYEQYF. The gene calls are TRBV4-2 and TRBJ2-7; D not resolved. The CDR3 runs 14 residues. Per germline, CDR1 LGHNA and CDR2 YNFKEQ. Trimming pared 3 bases from V and 2 bases from J, leaving 11 bases between.

The rearrangement joins TRBV6-5 to TRBJ2-3; perhaps TRBD2 as D (5 bases). The CDR3 length is 14 residues. Per germline, CDR1 MNHEY and CDR2 SVGAGI. Trimming pared 6 bases from V and 4 bases from J, leaving 14 bases between. The DNA of the CDR3 is TGTGCCAGCAGAGACGGGAAGCGGCCAGATACGCAGTATTTT. It encodes CASRDGKRPDTQYF.